This T cell receptor (beta chain) comes out of a study of T and B cells in COVID-19 patients. In the case of this clonotype: As yet, its antigen is unknown.

Findings and caveats of the study: Active COVID-19 showed highly clonal TRB repertoires; recovery showed diversity and richness above healthy donors.

TRB was amplified from approximately 250-480 ng of blood genomic DNA. Multiplex PCR with BIOMED2 TRB-A/B primer pools amplified TRB rearrangements. TCRdb reprocessed the multiplex PCR reads via MiXCR and lists one record per CDR3 protein. The sample lists about 3,300 distinct CDR3 sequences, roughly 27% occurring once. Per germline, CDR1 MNHEY and CDR2 SVGEGT. The CDR3 is 15 amino acids. The V gene end was trimmed by 6 bases and the J gene end by 7 bases; junction bases not matched to a gene: 12. The receptor was isolated from a human donor with active COVID-19. The donor label of this sample is uncertain. The rearrangement uses TRBV6-2 or TRBV6-3 and TRBJ1-1, with 9 bases identical to TRBD1. The sequenced sample consisted of blood. This CDR3 is CASSKPGQGLVEAFF. For the CDR3, the DNA is TGTGCCAGCAGCAAACCGGGACAGGGACTTGTTGAAGCTTTCTTT.